The sequence of this T cell receptor (beta chain) was determined in a study of shared clonotypes between healthy human individuals. Turning to this clone: What it binds is not known.

Measured with immunoSEQ multiplex PCR; TCRdb has only the in-frame clones, and not every one. The sample has about 1.5 million clones; around 98% are singletons. Losses at the gene ends were 0 bases for V and 5 bases for J; bases not matched to a gene: 9. Germline loops: CDR1 SGHTA, CDR2 FQGNSA. This CDR3 comprises 17 residues. Study results and limitations: In contrast to clonotypes shared by all four donors, non-shared clonotypes had lower generation probabilities. Between a handful of donors, naive CD4 clonotypes were shared at a level of around 5.1%.

The chain joins TRBV7-2 to TRBJ2-3, with 9 bases fitting TRBD2. The sequence was obtained from a man aged 30 to 39 in good health. Sequencing was carried out using naive CD4+ T cells sorted from blood. Subset described: CD45RA+ positively selected. CDR3 DNA: TGTGCCAGCAGCTTAGCGTTCTTAGCGGGAGATCTAGATACGCAGTATTTT. Encoded protein: CASSLAFLAGDLDTQYF.